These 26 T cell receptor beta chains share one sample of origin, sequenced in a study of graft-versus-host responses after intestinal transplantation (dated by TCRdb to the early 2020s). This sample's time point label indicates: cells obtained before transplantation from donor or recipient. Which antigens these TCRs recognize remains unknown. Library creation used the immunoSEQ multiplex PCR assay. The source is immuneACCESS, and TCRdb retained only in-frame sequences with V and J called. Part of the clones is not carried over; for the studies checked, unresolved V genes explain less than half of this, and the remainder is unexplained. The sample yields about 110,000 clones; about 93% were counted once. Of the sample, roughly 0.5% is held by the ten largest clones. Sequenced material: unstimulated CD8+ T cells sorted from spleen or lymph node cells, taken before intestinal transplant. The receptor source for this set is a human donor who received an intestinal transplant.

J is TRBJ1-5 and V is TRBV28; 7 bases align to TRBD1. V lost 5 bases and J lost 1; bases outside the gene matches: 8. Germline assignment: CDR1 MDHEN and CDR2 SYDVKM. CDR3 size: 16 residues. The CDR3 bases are TGTGCCAGCAGTATCCCCCTGACAGGGAGCAATCAGCCCCAGCATTTT. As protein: CASSIPLTGSNQPQHF.

CDR3 nucleotides: TGCAGCTTCACCGGGACAGGGCCTGAAGCTTTCTTT. This translates into CSFTGTGPEAFF. This sequence joins TRBV29-1 and TRBJ1-1; 9 nucleotides align to TRBD1. Looked up from germline, CDR1 is SQVTM and CDR2 is ANQGSEA. The V segment lost 8 bases and the J segment 6 bases; nucleotides outside the gene matches: 7. The CDR3 is made up of 12 amino acids.

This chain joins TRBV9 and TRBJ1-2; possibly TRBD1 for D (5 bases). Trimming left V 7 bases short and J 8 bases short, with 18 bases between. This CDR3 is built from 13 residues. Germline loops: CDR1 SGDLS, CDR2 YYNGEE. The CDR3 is CASVSTSRDGYTF. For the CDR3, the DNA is TGTGCCAGCGTTTCAACGTCCAGGGACGGCTACACCTTC.

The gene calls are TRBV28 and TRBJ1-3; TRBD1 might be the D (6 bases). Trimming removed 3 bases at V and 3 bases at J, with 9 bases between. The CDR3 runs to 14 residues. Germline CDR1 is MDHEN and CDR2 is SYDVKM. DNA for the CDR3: TGTGCCAGCAGTTTTATGGACAGTGGAAACACCATATATTTT. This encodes CASSFMDSGNTIYF.

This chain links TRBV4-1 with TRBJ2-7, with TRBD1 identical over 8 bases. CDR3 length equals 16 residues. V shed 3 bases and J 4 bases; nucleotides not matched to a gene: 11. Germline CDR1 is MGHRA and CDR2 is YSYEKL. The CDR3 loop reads CASSQQADRVGYEQYF. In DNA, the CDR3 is TGCGCCAGCAGCCAGCAAGCGGACAGGGTAGGGTACGAGCAGTACTTC.

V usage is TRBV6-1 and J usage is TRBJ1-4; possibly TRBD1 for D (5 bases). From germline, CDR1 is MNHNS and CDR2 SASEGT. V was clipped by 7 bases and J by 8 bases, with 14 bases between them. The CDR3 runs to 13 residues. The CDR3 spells CASMIRAGEKLFF. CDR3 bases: TGTGCCAGCATGATCAGGGCTGGCGAAAAACTGTTTTTT.

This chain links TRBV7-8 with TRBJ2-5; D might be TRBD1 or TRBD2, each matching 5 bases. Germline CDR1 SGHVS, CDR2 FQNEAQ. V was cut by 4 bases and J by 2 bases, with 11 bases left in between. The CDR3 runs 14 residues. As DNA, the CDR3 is TGTGCCAGCAGCTCTTCCAGGGAGCAAGAGACCCAGTACTTC. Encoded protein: CASSSSREQETQYF. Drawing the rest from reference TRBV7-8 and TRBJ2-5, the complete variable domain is GAGVSQSPRYKVAKRGQDVALRCDPISGHVSLFWYQQALGQGPEFLTYFQNEAQLDKSGLPSDRFFAERPEGSVSTLKIQRTQQEDSAVYLCASSSSREQETQYFGPGTRLLVL.

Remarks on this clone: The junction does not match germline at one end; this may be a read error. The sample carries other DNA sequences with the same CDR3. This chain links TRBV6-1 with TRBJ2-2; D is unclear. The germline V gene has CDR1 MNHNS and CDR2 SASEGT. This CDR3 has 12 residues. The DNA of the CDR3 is TGCGCCAGCAGTGAACTGGGTGGGGAGCTGTTTTTT. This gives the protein CASSELGGELFF.

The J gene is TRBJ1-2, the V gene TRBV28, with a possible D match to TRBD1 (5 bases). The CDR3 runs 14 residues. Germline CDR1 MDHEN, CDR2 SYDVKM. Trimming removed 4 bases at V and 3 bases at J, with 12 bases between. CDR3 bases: TGTGCCAGCAGTTGGAGACAGCCGTACTATGGCTACACCTTC. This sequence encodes CASSWRQPYYGYTF.

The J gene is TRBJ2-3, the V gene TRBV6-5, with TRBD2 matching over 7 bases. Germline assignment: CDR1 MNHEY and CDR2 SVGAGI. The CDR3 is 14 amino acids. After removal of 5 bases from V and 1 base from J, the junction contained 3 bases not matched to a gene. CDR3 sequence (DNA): TGTGCCAGCAGTCGCGGGAGAGGCACAGATACGCAGTATTTT. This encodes CASSRGRGTDTQYF.

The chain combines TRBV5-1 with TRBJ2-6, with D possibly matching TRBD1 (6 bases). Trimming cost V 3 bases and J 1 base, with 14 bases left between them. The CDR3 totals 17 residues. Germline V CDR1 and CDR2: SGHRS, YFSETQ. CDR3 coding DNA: TGCGCCAGCAGCTGGACGGGACATCCTTCTGGGGCCAACGTCCTGACTTTC. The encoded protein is CASSWTGHPSGANVLTF.

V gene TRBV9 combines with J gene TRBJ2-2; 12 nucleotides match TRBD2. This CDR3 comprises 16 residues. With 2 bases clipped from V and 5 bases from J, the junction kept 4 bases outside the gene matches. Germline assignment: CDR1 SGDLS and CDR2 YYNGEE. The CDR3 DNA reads TGTGCCAGCAGCGTCCCTCTAGCGGGAGGGACCGGGGAGCTGTTTTTT. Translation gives CASSVPLAGGTGELFF.

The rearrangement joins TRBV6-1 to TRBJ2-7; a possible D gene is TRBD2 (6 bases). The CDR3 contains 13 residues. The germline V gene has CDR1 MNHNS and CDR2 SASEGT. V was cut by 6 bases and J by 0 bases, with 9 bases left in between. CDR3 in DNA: TGTGCCAGCAGCCCCGGGGGCTCCTACGAGCAGTACTTC. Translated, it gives CASSPGGSYEQYF.

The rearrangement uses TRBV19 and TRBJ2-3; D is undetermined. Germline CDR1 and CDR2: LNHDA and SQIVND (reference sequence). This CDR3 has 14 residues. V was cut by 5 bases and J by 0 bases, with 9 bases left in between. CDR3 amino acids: CASSLGSSTDTQYF. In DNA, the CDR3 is TGTGCCAGTAGTCTGGGTTCTAGCACAGATACGCAGTATTTT.

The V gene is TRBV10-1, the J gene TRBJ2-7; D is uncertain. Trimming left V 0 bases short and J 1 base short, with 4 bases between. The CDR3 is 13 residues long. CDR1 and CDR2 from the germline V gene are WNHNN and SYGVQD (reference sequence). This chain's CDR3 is CASSESGSYEQYF. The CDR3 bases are TGCGCCAGCAGTGAGTCAGGGTCCTACGAGCAGTACTTC.

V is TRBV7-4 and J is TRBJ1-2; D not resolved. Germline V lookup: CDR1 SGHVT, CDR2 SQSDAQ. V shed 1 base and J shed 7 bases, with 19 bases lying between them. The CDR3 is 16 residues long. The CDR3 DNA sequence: TGTGCCAGCAGCTTAGGACCGACACGAACGTTGGTTGGCTACACCTTC. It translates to CASSLGPTRTLVGYTF.

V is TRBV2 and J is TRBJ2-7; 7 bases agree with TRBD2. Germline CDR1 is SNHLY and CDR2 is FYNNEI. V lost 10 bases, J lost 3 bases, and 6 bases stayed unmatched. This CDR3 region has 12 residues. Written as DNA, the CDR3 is TGTGCCATCCACCGCGGGGGCTACGAGCAGTACTTC. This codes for CAIHRGGYEQYF.

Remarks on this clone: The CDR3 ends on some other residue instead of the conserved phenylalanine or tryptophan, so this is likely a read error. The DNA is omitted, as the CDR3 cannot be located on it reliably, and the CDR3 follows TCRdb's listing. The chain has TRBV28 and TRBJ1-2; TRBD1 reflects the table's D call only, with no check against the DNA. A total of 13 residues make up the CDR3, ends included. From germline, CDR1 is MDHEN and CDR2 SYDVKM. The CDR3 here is CASSLLGALSPSI.

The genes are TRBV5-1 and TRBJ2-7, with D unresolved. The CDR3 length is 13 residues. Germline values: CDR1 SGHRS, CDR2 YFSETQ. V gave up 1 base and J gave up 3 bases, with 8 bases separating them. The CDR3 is CASSLSGVYEQYF. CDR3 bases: TGCGCCAGCAGCTTGTCTGGGGTCTACGAGCAGTACTTC.

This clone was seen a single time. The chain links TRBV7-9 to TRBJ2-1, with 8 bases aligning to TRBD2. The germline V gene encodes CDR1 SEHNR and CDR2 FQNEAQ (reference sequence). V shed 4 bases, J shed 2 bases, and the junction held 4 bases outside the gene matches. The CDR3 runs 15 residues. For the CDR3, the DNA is TGTGCCAGCAGCTCCGGAGCGGGAGCCTACAATGAGCAGTTCTTC. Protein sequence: CASSSGAGAYNEQFF.

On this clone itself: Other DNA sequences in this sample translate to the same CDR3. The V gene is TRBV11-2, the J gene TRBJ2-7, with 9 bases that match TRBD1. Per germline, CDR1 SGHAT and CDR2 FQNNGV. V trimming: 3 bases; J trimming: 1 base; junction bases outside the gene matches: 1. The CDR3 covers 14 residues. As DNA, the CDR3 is TGTGCCAGCAGCTTTGGGACAGGGTCCTACGAGCAGTACTTC. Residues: CASSFGTGSYEQYF.

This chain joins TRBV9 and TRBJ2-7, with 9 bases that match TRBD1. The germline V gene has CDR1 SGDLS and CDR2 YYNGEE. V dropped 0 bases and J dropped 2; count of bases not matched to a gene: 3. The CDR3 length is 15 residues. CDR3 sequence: CASSVAGTGPYEQYF. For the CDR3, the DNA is TGTGCCAGCAGCGTAGCCGGGACAGGGCCCTACGAGCAGTACTTC.

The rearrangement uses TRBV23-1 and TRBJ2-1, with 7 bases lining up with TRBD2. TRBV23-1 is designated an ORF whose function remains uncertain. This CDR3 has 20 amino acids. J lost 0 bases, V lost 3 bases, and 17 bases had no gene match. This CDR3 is CASSHPSLGLAESSYNEQFF. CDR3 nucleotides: TGCGCCAGCAGTCATCCCTCCCTCGGGCTAGCGGAGAGCTCCTACAATGAGCAGTTCTTC.

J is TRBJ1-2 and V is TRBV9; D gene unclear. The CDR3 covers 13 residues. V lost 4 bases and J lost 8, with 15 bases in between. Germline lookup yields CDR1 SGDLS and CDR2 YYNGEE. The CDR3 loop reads CASSPNRGSGYTF. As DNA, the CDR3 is TGTGCCAGCAGCCCAAACAGAGGGTCCGGCTACACCTTC.

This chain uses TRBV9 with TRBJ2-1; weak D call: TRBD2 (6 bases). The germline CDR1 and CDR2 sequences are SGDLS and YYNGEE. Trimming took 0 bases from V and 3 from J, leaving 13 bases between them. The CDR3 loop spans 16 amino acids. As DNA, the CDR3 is TGTGCCAGCAGCGTAGATGGACTAAGCTACTACAATGAGCAGTTCTTC. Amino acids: CASSVDGLSYYNEQFF.

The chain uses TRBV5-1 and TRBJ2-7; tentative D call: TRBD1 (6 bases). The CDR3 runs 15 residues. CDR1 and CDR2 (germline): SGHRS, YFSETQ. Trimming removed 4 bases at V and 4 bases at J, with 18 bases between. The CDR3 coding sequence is TGCGCCAGCAGCCCCCGAACAGGGCTACCGTACGAGCAGTACTTC. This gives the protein CASSPRTGLPYEQYF.